Shown below are 24 T cell receptor beta chains from a single sample sequenced in a study of T cells in Graves' hyperthyroidism and ophthalmopathy. Using RNA transcripts as the source, TCR beta CDR3 regions were amplified. HTBI primers were employed in a first-round RT-PCR of the TCR CDR3. In TCRdb, the multiplex PCR reads were re-called with MiXCR into one record per CDR3 protein. The sample consists of about 680,000 distinct CDR3 sequences, around 40% of them appearing once. Sequencing used blood. These receptors were taken from a woman in her 40s with Graves' hyperthyroidism.

With respect to this clonotype: A much larger clonotype is one base distant, so this may be a read error. The CDR3 does not close with the conserved phenylalanine or tryptophan, likely indicating a read error. The chain employs TRBV7-9 and TRBJ1-5, with TRBD1 as a possible D gene (5 bases). Per the germline V gene, CDR1 is SEHNR and CDR2 is FQNEAQ (reference sequence). This CDR3 is 15 amino acids long. Deletions cut 6 bases from V and 0 bases from J, with 12 bases between. CDR3 in DNA: TGTGCCAGCAGTATGCTAGGGGATAGCAATCAGCCCCAGCATTCT. This encodes CASSMLGDSNQPQHS.

This clonotype has a count of ten or more. The V and J genes are TRBV2 and TRBJ1-1; 11 positions agree with TRBD1. CDR3 length: 14 residues. The trim removed 6 bases at V and 6 bases at J, leaving 6 bases unmatched. The V gene's germline CDR1 is SNHLY and CDR2 FYNNEI. This CDR3 is CASRGGTGGSEAFF. Here the CDR3 DNA reads TGTGCCAGCAGGGGGGGGACAGGGGGGTCTGAAGCTTTCTTT.

The genes are TRBV20-1 and TRBJ2-7; 10 bases map to TRBD2. Trimming took 4 bases from V and 1 from J; bases not matched to a gene: 10. The V gene's germline CDR1 is DFQATT and CDR2 SNEGSKA (reference sequence). The CDR3 length is 16 residues. CDR3 protein: CSAMGLAGVSSYEQYF. CDR3 nucleotide sequence: TGCAGTGCTATGGGGCTAGCGGGGGTGAGTTCCTACGAGCAGTACTTC.

This clonotype was seen ten or more times. The chain uses TRBV12-3 or TRBV12-4 and TRBJ1-5, with D uncertain. V was trimmed by 2 bases and J by 7 bases, leaving 6 bases between them. The CDR3 length is 12 residues. CDR3 amino acids: CASSLMEQPQHF. CDR3 coding DNA: TGTGCCAGCAGTTTAATGGAGCAGCCCCAGCATTTT.

This rearrangement joins TRBV6-1 to TRBJ1-2; D call uncertain. Trimming removed 6 bases from V and 6 bases from J, with 14 bases in between. The germline CDR1 and CDR2 sequences are MNHNS and SASEGT. The CDR3 contains 13 residues. CDR3 in amino acids: CASRNDGVDGYTF. Written as DNA, the CDR3 is TGTGCCAGCAGAAATGACGGCGTTGATGGCTACACCTTC.

This clonotype has just a few counts. Just one base apart from a much larger clone, this may be a read error. This chain uses TRBV29-1 with TRBJ1-1, with D tentatively TRBD1 (6 bases). This CDR3 comprises 12 residues. Germline V gene sequence: CDR1 SQVTM, CDR2 ANQGSEA. CDR3: CSAKAGDTGAFF. The CDR3 region has the DNA TGCAGCGCTAAGGCAGGGGACACTGGAGCTTTCTTT. Based on the CDR3 plus reference TRBV29-1 and TRBJ1-1, the full variable domain is SAVISQKPSRDICQRGTSLTIQCQVDSQVTMMFWYRQQPGQSLTLIATANQGSEATYESGFVIDKFPISRPNLTFSTLTVSNMSPEDSSIYLCSAKAGDTGAFFGQGTRLTVV.

At least ten counts were recorded for this clonotype. CDR3 nucleotide sequence: TGCAGTGCTAGAGGATTCGTGGGGAAAGAGACCCAGTACTTC. Translated: CSARGFVGKETQYF. The chain joins TRBV20-1 to TRBJ2-5, with unresolved D. In germline, CDR1 is DFQATT, CDR2 SNEGSKA (reference sequence). V was pared by 1 base and J by 3 bases, with 12 bases between. The CDR3 totals 14 residues.

This clonotype was seen more than once but under ten times. V usage is TRBV4-1 and J usage is TRBJ2-7; 11 bases line up with TRBD2. The CDR3 spans 16 residues. Germline CDR1 reads MGHRA; CDR2 reads YSYEKL. After removal of 6 bases from V and 3 bases from J, the junction contained 10 bases not matched to a gene. In nucleotides, the CDR3 is TGCGCCAGCAGTCTCACTAGCGGGAGCATAAACTACGAGCAGTACTTC. Its translation: CASSLTSGSINYEQYF.

This chain links TRBV4-1 with TRBJ1-1, with unresolved D. Deletions cut 0 bases from V and 4 bases from J, with 12 bases between. Looked up from germline, CDR1 is MGHRA and CDR2 is YSYEKL. CDR3 length equals 15 residues. In nucleotides, the CDR3 is TGCGCCAGCAGCCAAGATGCTCGTGAGGGCACTGAAGCTTTCTTT. Protein product: CASSQDAREGTEAFF.

This clonotype was seen ten or more times. The chain couples TRBV7-9 to TRBJ1-5; tentative D call: TRBD1 (6 bases). V lost 5 bases to trimming and J lost 5 bases, with 19 bases between them. Germline CDR1 SEHNR, CDR2 FQNEAQ (reference sequence). The CDR3 totals 16 residues. CDR3 nucleotides: TGTGCCAGCAGCAGAGGGGCAGGGACACTCTATCAGCCCCAGCATTTT. This codes for CASSRGAGTLYQPQHF.

This clonotype was counted many times. The J gene is TRBJ1-2, the V gene TRBV6-5, with no clear D. The germline V gene encodes CDR1 MNHEY and CDR2 SVGAGI. The CDR3 is 14 residues long. Trimming stripped 0 bases from V and 2 bases from J, with 7 bases between. The DNA of the CDR3 is TGTGCCAGCAGTTACTCCCTCGGAAACTATGGCTACACCTTC. Residues: CASSYSLGNYGYTF.

This clonotype appeared a single time. The chain links TRBV7-2 to TRBJ1-1, with D perhaps matching TRBD1 (6 bases). Germline loops: CDR1 SGHTA, CDR2 FQGNSA. The CDR3 runs to 13 residues. Trimming shortened V by 8 bases and J by 7 bases, and 17 bases separated the two germline ends. CDR3 in amino acids: CASSPRTDGEAFF. CDR3 DNA sequence: TGTGCCAGCTCACCCAGGACAGATGGTGAAGCTTTCTTT.

The chain links TRBV5-8 to TRBJ2-2, with D possibly being TRBD1 (5 bases). Between the trimmed V and J ends, which lost 6 bases and 0 bases, there was a span of 15 bases. CDR3 length: 16 residues. Germline V gene data show CDR1 as SGHTS and CDR2 as YDEGEE. CDR3 in DNA: TGTGCCAGCACCCAGTTCAGGGTTTCGAACACCGGGGAGCTGTTTTTT. Translation gives CASTQFRVSNTGELFF.

The chain employs TRBV10-3 and TRBJ2-7; 12 positions agree with TRBD1. CDR3 length: 13 residues. Trimming took 7 bases from V and 7 from J; bases not matched to a gene: 5. CDR1 ENHRY and CDR2 SYGVKD come from the germline V gene. For the CDR3, the DNA is TGTGCCATCACGGGACAGGGGGCAGAAGAGCAGTACTTC. Its protein product is CAITGQGAEEQYF.

The chain recombines TRBV12-3 or TRBV12-4 with TRBJ2-3; D not resolved. The CDR3 has 16 amino acids. Trimming took off 4 bases at V and 0 bases at J, with 14 bases between the two ends. The CDR3 DNA reads TGTGCCAGCAGTTCGACGGACCATATGAGCACAGATACGCAGTATTTT. This codes for CASSSTDHMSTDTQYF.

The chain combines TRBV19 with TRBJ2-6; tentatively, D is TRBD2 (6 bases). The V gene's germline CDR1 is LNHDA and CDR2 SQIVND (reference sequence). The CDR3 runs 16 residues. The V and J ends lost 6 bases and 0 bases respectively, with 12 bases between them. CDR3 protein: CASRAGPSSGANVLTF. Written as DNA, the CDR3 is TGTGCCAGTAGGGCGGGACCGAGCTCTGGGGCCAACGTCCTGACTTTC.

The chain recombines TRBV27 with TRBJ1-5; D not certain. V was clipped by 5 bases and J by 3 bases, with 8 bases between them. The CDR3 is 13 residues long. Germline V gives CDR1 MNHEY, CDR2 SMNVEV (reference sequence). Here the CDR3 DNA reads TGTGCCAGCAGTAGCTTGGCCAATCAGCCCCAGCATTTT. Its translation is CASSSLANQPQHF.

The chain combines TRBV3-1 with TRBJ1-1; D remains unclear. The CDR3 sequence is 14 residues long. Germline-derived CDR1 and CDR2 are LGHDT and YNNKEL (reference sequence). V lost 3 bases and J 1 base, leaving 9 bases between the germline ends. This CDR3 reads CASSQVTENTEAFF. CDR3 nucleotide sequence: TGTGCCAGCAGCCAGGTCACAGAGAACACTGAAGCTTTCTTT.

A remark on this clonotype: Given a much more abundant clone one base away, this may be a read error. This chain uses TRBV12-3 or TRBV12-4 with TRBJ1-1; D is unresolved. CDR3 length: 13 amino acids. The CDR3 DNA reads as TGTGCCAGCAGTTTAGCCGGGAAGACTGAAGCTTTGTTT. Residues: CASSLAGKTEALF.

This rearrangement joins TRBV19 to TRBJ1-5, with 7 bases identical to TRBD1. Trimming at V came to 6 bases and at J to 4 bases, leaving 6 bases not matched to a gene. This CDR3 spans 14 amino acids. Germline values: CDR1 LNHDA, CDR2 SQIVND (reference sequence). The DNA for the CDR3 is TGTGCCAGTAGCGCGGGACAGCCGAATCAGCCCCAGCATTTT. Residues: CASSAGQPNQPQHF.

Details on this clonotype: One end of the junction fails to match germline, which may point to a read error. The J gene is TRBJ2-5, the V gene TRBV2; maybe TRBD2 (6 bases). CDR1 is SNHLY, CDR2 FYNNEI, per germline. The CDR3 contains 13 residues. The DNA for the CDR3 is TGTGCCAGCAGTGCGAGGGGAGGAGAGACCCGGTACTTC. Translation gives CASSARGGETRYF.

The chain employs TRBV11-2 and TRBJ1-2; no clear D gene. The length of the CDR3 is 14 residues. Trimming shortened V by 0 bases and J by 4 bases, and 9 bases separated the two germline ends. The germline gives CDR1 SGHAT, CDR2 FQNNGV. The CDR3, as DNA: TGTGCCAGCAGCTTAGATAACGGATTCTATGGCTACACCTTC. It codes for CASSLDNGFYGYTF.

This clonotype was counted ten times or more. The chain couples TRBV5-6 to TRBJ1-5; D call uncertain. In germline, CDR1 is SGHDT, CDR2 YYEEEE. This CDR3 has 14 amino acids. Trimming removed 3 bases at V and 7 bases at J, with 14 bases between. As DNA, the CDR3 is TGTGCCAGCAGCTCCGTAACCGCGGGGCAGCCCCAGCATTTT. Its protein product is CASSSVTAGQPQHF.

This clonotype was counted at least ten times. The chain combines TRBV2 with TRBJ2-7, with D perhaps given as TRBD1 or TRBD2 (5 bases each). This CDR3 is 14 amino acids long. Between the trimmed V and J ends, which lost 7 bases and 5 bases, there was a span of 18 bases. From germline, CDR1 is SNHLY and CDR2 FYNNEI. Here the CDR3 reads CASKLGPGTHEQYF. The CDR3 DNA reads as TGTGCCAGCAAATTAGGACCCGGGACCCACGAGCAGTACTTC. Full variable domain (rest looked up from reference TRBV2 and TRBJ2-7): EPEVTQTPSHQVTQMGQEVILRCVPISNHLYFYWYRQILGQKVEFLVSFYNNEISEKSEIFDDQFSVERPDGSNFTLKIRSTKLEDSAMYFCASKLGPGTHEQYFGPGTRLTVT.